The sequence of this TCR beta chain was determined in a study of post-analysis software for immune sequencing data (dated by TCRdb to the mid-2010s). Regarding the complete study: Recorded disease courses included relapsing-remitting, secondary progressive and progressive-relapsing multiple sclerosis, with some patients lacking subtype annotation. Patient repertoires were compared against 10 to 12 previously published healthy control repertoires from donors aged 6 to 25 years. A subset of samples was prepared in parallel using single-end sample barcoding, then pooled and co-amplified after Illumina adapter ligation.

A distance of 14 bases separates the germline ends of V and J, which lose 2 bases and 4 bases respectively. Including the terminal cysteine and phenylalanine, the CDR3 comprises 15 residues. Just the 45-base CDR3 DNA is kept, in frame starting at base 1. The germline V gene gives CDR1 as SGHDT and CDR2 as YYEEEE. To demonstrate the VDJtools post-analysis software, TCR beta repertoires were profiled from the peripheral blood of 13 young patients with multiple sclerosis. The multiple sclerosis patients were children and adolescents ranging in age from roughly 6 to 16 years. Library method: PCR. Reads for this sample came from an Illumina HiSeq 2500. Unique molecular identifiers were incorporated into TCR beta cDNA libraries to reduce PCR and sequencing biases. Per 1 to 10 million input T cells, around 500,000 cDNA molecules were obtained, such that each molecule approximated one T cell. The patient libraries were prepared and sequenced using the same protocol as the earlier healthy control dataset. Samples belonging to the same batch were prepared together, multiplexed and sequenced on a shared HiSeq lane. The authors processed their data as follows. MIGEC was used to process the raw barcoded reads, and molecular identifier groups with only a single read were discarded before consensus assembly and CDR3 extraction. Clonotype tables were post-analysed with VDJtools, normalizing diversity by down-sampling all datasets to the smallest sample size. Repertoire overlap clustering matched CDR3 amino acid but not nucleotide sequences to correct batch-related cross-sample contamination. The public reads were quality trimmed at Q25 with fastp and then assembled into clones with MiXCR by TCRdb, keeping productive beta chains. Rows matching on CDR3 protein sequence are summarized as one entry with the most common DNA and genes. TCRdb's processing, not the authors', yielded these V and J calls. The sample table shows hundreds of thousands of distinct CDR3 sequences, and roughly 27% are seen once. The top ten hold under 0.7% of the sample.

General study outcomes and caveats: The control group was slightly older than the multiple sclerosis patient group. Normalized Chao1 diversity was significantly lower in multiple sclerosis patients than controls, suggesting substantial peripheral T-cell clonal expansion. Direct clustering with F measure showed strong co-clustering of samples prepared in the same batch, prompting a batch-effect correction. Patients showed significantly higher frequencies than controls for several TRBV segments, among them TRBV5-6, TRBV5-1 and TRBV20-1.

This clonotype was found a few times. The antigen this receptor binds is unknown. Per-nucleotide qualities are absent, and no much larger clonotype sits a single base away. This TCR was sampled from a girl aged 5-17 years with multiple sclerosis. Input material: blood. The sequence joins TRBV5-6 to TRBJ2-3; the D gene is possibly TRBD2, with 5 bases matching. At the DNA level, the sequence is TGTGCCAGCAGCTTCCCGTTGAACGGGGCAGATACGCAGTATTTT. Translated, this is CASSFPLNGADTQYF.